Following are 15 T cell receptor beta chains from one sample sequenced in a study of a mutant IDH1 vaccine in newly diagnosed glioma. Described time point: week 11, during vaccination. Topical imiquimod accompanied each vaccine dose, which consisted of 300 ug of mutant IDH1 20-mer peptide. Their cognate antigens are unknown. This table comes from immunoSEQ multiplex PCR, and its TCRdb copy is limited to in-frame clones, with some not included. Altogether 55,000 to 65,000 clones are present, roughly 80% being singletons, with the ten largest covering 3% to 4%. The sample consisted of PBMCs, taken from a glioma patient whose treatment included an IDH1 peptide vaccine. The receptors shown here come from a man aged 30-40 years with glioma.

In this sample, this clone turned up once. The chain employs TRBV4-1 and TRBJ2-7; 10 positions agree with TRBD2. The germline gives CDR1 MGHRA, CDR2 YSYEKL. This CDR3 is 16 amino acids long. J gave up 5 bases and V 1 base, and 8 bases lay outside the gene matches. CDR3 in DNA: TGCGCCAGCAGCCAAGTCGGTAGCGGGAGGCGGAACGAGCAGTACTTC. Translated, it gives CASSQVGSGRRNEQYF.

The chain carries TRBV6-5 and TRBJ2-7; perhaps TRBD2 as D (5 bases). The CDR3 loop spans 12 amino acids. Germline V CDR1 and CDR2: MNHEY, SVGAGI. V was shortened by 6 bases and J by 3 bases, with 9 bases between the two germline ends. Here the CDR3 reads CASSVLGYEQYF. The CDR3 nucleotides read TGTGCCAGCAGCGTACTAGGCTACGAGCAGTACTTC.

This chain uses TRBV4-3 with TRBJ2-3, with 12 bases aligning to TRBD2. Germline CDR1 LGHNA, CDR2 YSLEER. V lost 1 base and J lost 5; bases outside the gene matches: 1. CDR3 length equals 15 residues. CDR3 nucleotide sequence: TGCGCCAGCAGCCAAGGACTAGCGGGGGTAGATACGCAGTATTTT. This sequence encodes CASSQGLAGVDTQYF.

The CDR3 loop reads CASSLQGGSNQPQHF. Here the CDR3 DNA reads TGTGCCAGCAGTCTACAGGGTGGGAGCAATCAGCCCCAGCATTTT. V and J are TRBV28 and TRBJ1-5, with D possibly being TRBD1 (6 bases). Germline loops: CDR1 MDHEN, CDR2 SYDVKM. The V gene lost 5 bases and the J gene lost 1 base, with 12 bases spanning the gap. The CDR3 extends over 15 amino acids.

This chain joins TRBV19 and TRBJ1-5, with TRBD1 as a possible D gene (5 bases). The CDR3 is 16 residues long. Per germline, CDR1 LNHDA and CDR2 SQIVND (reference sequence). Trimming left V 5 bases short and J 5 bases short, with 19 bases between. The CDR3 sequence: CASSPTPTGPDQPQHF. In DNA, the CDR3 is TGTGCCAGTAGTCCGACACCTACAGGTCCGGATCAGCCCCAGCATTTT.

The genes are TRBV4-3 and TRBJ1-1, with a tentative D call TRBD1 (5 bases). The CDR3 totals 14 residues. Between the trimmed V and J ends, which lost 2 bases and 8 bases, there was a span of 15 bases. CDR1 LGHNA and CDR2 YSLEER come from the germline V gene. CDR3 nucleotides: TGCGCCAGCAGCCAAACAGTTGGACATACCGAAGCTTTCTTT. Translating it yields CASSQTVGHTEAFF.

This sequence joins TRBV11-3 and TRBJ2-5; 11 positions agree with TRBD1. CDR1 SGHNT and CDR2 YENEEA come from the germline V gene. Trimming cost V 5 bases and J 5 bases; bases outside gene matches: 7. This CDR3 region has 15 residues. The CDR3 loop reads CASSDRTGGSETQYF. CDR3 DNA: TGTGCCAGCAGCGATAGGACAGGGGGCAGCGAGACCCAGTACTTC.

This clone was recorded a few times. The V gene is TRBV20-1, the J gene TRBJ1-1; D is unclear. The V end was cut by 5 bases, the J end by 10 bases, with 14 bases between. The CDR3 consists of 11 residues. CDR1 is DFQATT, CDR2 SNEGSKA, per germline (reference sequence). CDR3 protein: CSASENAVAFF. CDR3 DNA: TGCAGTGCTTCCGAGAATGCTGTAGCTTTCTTT.

In regard to this clone: The same CDR3 also results from other DNA sequences found in this sample. The V and J genes are TRBV7-9 and TRBJ2-6; D is possibly TRBD1 or TRBD2 (5 bases each). Deletions cut 5 bases from V and 4 bases from J, with 15 bases between. In germline, CDR1 is SEHNR, CDR2 FQNEAQ (reference sequence). The CDR3 runs to 16 residues. This chain's CDR3 is CASSPGRGSGANVLTF. As DNA, the CDR3 is TGTGCCAGCAGCCCGGGAAGGGGTTCCGGGGCCAACGTCCTGACTTTC.

The chain recombines TRBV11-2 with TRBJ1-2; D may be TRBD1 (6 bases). Trimming left V 5 bases short and J 3 bases short, with 13 bases between. This CDR3 is built from 14 residues. CDR1 and CDR2 from the germline V gene are SGHAT and FQNNGV. CDR3 sequence: CASSPSRGDYGYTF. The CDR3 nucleotides read TGTGCCAGCAGCCCCAGCAGGGGTGACTATGGCTACACCTTC. The variable domain in full, completed from reference TRBV11-2 and TRBJ1-2, reads EAGVAQSPRYKIIEKRQSVAFWCNPISGHATLYWYQQILGQGPKLLIQFQNNGVVDDSQLPKDRFSAERLKGVDSTLKIQPAKLEDSAVYLCASSPSRGDYGYTFGSGTRLTVV.

The chain recombines TRBV4-1 with TRBJ1-2; no clear D gene. In germline, CDR1 is MGHRA, CDR2 YSYEKL. Deletions cut 2 bases from V and 8 bases from J, with 12 bases between. The CDR3 runs 13 residues. This CDR3 is CASSQRNSNGYTF. CDR3 coding DNA: TGCGCCAGCAGCCAAAGAAATTCCAACGGCTACACCTTC.

The chain combines TRBV6-1 with TRBJ2-2; TRBD1 is a possible D gene (6 bases). V lost 2 bases to trimming and J lost 3 bases, with 10 bases between them. CDR1 MNHNS and CDR2 SASEGT come from the germline V gene. The CDR3 contains 15 residues. The CDR3 is CASSEKAGDTGELFF. The CDR3, as DNA: TGTGCCAGCAGTGAAAAGGCAGGGGACACCGGGGAGCTGTTTTTT.

V and J are TRBV19 and TRBJ2-6, with D unclear. The CDR3 covers 16 residues. V was shortened by 1 base and J by 4 bases, with 11 bases between the two germline ends. CDR1 LNHDA and CDR2 SQIVND come from the germline V gene (reference sequence). CDR3 nucleotides: TGTGCCAGTAGTATAGGGCCCGGTTCCGGGGCCAACGTCCTGACTTTC. Amino acids: CASSIGPGSGANVLTF.

The chain links TRBV4-1 to TRBJ2-7; D not resolved. This CDR3 is built from 16 residues. Germline V gene data show CDR1 as MGHRA and CDR2 as YSYEKL. Trimming removed 2 bases from V and 0 bases from J, with 14 bases in between. The CDR3: CASSQRVGLPSYEQYF. CDR3 bases: TGCGCCAGCAGCCAAAGGGTAGGGCTTCCCTCCTACGAGCAGTACTTC.

The V call is TRBV7-2, the J call TRBJ2-1, with 7 nucleotides matching TRBD1. J was trimmed by 2 bases and V by 1 base; bases with no gene match: 5. CDR1 and CDR2 from the germline V gene are SGHTA and FQGNSA. The CDR3 covers 16 residues. The DNA of the CDR3 is TGTGCCAGCAGCTTAGAAGGGGGCCGTCCCTACAATGAGCAGTTCTTC. Translating gives CASSLEGGRPYNEQFF.